The T cell receptor beta chain under discussion was sequenced for a study of blood T cell repertoires in COVID-19. Study-wide background: T cells, B-cell-depleted T cells, or PBMCs supplied cDNA or gDNA.

The CDR3 sequence is 14 residues long. Germline trimming cut 5 bases from V and 4 bases from J; bases unmatched to any gene: 2. Germline V CDR1 and CDR2: KGHDR, SFDVKD. As originally analysed: It was from reference gene primer amplification that nucleated cell counts were estimated. Sequenced by immunoSEQ multiplex PCR; TCRdb stores in-frame clones only, minus some. Clone size and V and J calls were adopted from that table, with D and trimming inferred from the DNA. This sample carries roughly 670,000 clones, over 80% of them seen once, and the ten largest clones take over 0.2%. J is TRBJ2-1 and V is TRBV24-1; TRBD2 matches at 9 bases. Sequencing was carried out using peripheral blood. The TCR comes from a woman between 18 and 29 years old with acute or convalescent COVID-19. In DNA form, the CDR3 reads TGTGCCACCAGTGTTAGCGGGGGATACAATGAGCAGTTCTTC. It yields the protein CATSVSGGYNEQFF.